This is a list of T cell receptor beta chains from one sample in a study of CD8 T cells in ankylosing spondylitis. In TCRdb, the 5' RACE reads were re-called with MiXCR into one record per CDR3 protein. This table holds around 490,000 distinct CDR3 sequences, approximately 5% found once. Specimen: blood, either unsorted or a sorted T cell fraction (not recorded which). Receptors were obtained from a male donor with ankylosing spondylitis. Each CDR3 is given with its conserved first and last residue. A D gene is named only where the DNA matches it firmly. Where a row states a size, it is once, few, many or the class of an expanded clone; other rows omit it.

J	D	V	length	size	CDR3	DNA
TRBJ2-7	TRBD2	TRBV6-2/TRBV6-3	20	many	CASSYDLGLAGPFGSYEQYF	TGTGCCAGCAGTTACGATCTGGGACTAGCGGGGCCCTTTGGCTCCTACGAGCAGTACTTC
TRBJ2-5	TRBD2	TRBV5-1	14	many	CASSTTSGSETQYF	TGCGCCAGCAGCACAACTAGCGGGAGCGAGACCCAGTACTTC
TRBJ2-2	TRBD1	TRBV7-2	14	many	CASRQTGDTGELFF	TGTGCCAGCAGACAGACAGGGGACACCGGGGAGCTGTTTTTT
TRBJ2-7	TRBD1	TRBV10-3	12	many	CAISWDRGEQYF	TGTGCCATCAGTTGGGACAGGGGCGAGCAGTACTTC
TRBJ1-2	.	TRBV9	15	many	CASSVVRSVTSSYTF	TGTGCCAGCAGCGTAGTTAGATCGGTGACTTCGAGCTACACCTTC
TRBJ2-1	.	TRBV12-3/TRBV12-4	15	few	CASSRIGLSFNEQFF	TGTGCCAGCAGCCGGATAGGCCTGTCCTTCAATGAGCAGTTCTTC
TRBJ2-7	TRBD2	TRBV15	14	.	CATSVGTSGYEQYF	TGTGCCACCAGCGTAGGGACTAGCGGGTACGAGCAGTACTTC
TRBJ2-1	TRBD2	TRBV28	16	many	CASSLGLGLAVHEQFF	TGTGCCAGCAGTTTAGGTCTTGGACTAGCGGTCCATGAGCAGTTCTTC
TRBJ1-5	.	TRBV7-2	15	many	CASSFNVGSNQPQHF	TGTGCCAGCAGCTTTAATGTGGGAAGCAATCAGCCCCAGCATTTT
TRBJ2-3	TRBD2	TRBV10-3	14	many	CATSLAGVRDTQYF	TGTGCCACCTCCCTAGCGGGAGTCCGAGATACGCAGTATTTT
TRBJ2-3	.	TRBV28	14	many	CASSSRGGTDTQYF	TGTGCCAGCAGTTCCCGAGGGGGCACAGATACGCAGTATTTT
TRBJ2-7	.	TRBV28	12	many	CASSHTGYEQYF	TGTGCCAGCAGCCACACGGGATACGAGCAGTACTTC
TRBJ1-2	TRBD1	TRBV4-2	17	many	CASSQDATGGSVDGYTF	TGTGCCAGCAGCCAAGATGCGACAGGGGGCTCAGTGGATGGCTACACCTTC
TRBJ2-5	TRBD2	TRBV27	16	many	CASSLRLAGEQETQYF	TGTGCCAGCAGTTTACGGCTAGCGGGAGAACAAGAGACCCAGTACTTC
TRBJ2-7	.	TRBV20-1	14	many	CSARESQFFYEQYF	TGCAGTGCTAGAGAAAGTCAGTTTTTCTACGAGCAGTACTTC
TRBJ2-7	.	TRBV5-1	13	many	CASSGGAEYEQYF	TGCGCCAGCAGCGGCGGGGCCGAATACGAGCAGTACTTC
TRBJ2-5	TRBD1	TRBV5-1	15	many	CASSLFGTGEETQYF	TGCGCCAGCAGCTTGTTCGGGACAGGGGAAGAGACCCAGTACTTC
TRBJ2-1	.	TRBV12-3/TRBV12-4	11	many	CASSPHNEQFF	TGTGCCAGCAGTCCTCACAATGAGCAGTTCTTC
TRBJ1-3	TRBD1	TRBV7-9	17	many	CASSLGQGSFSGNTIYF	TGTGCCAGCAGCTTGGGACAGGGCTCATTCTCTGGAAACACCATATATTTT
TRBJ2-7	TRBD1	TRBV5-4	14	.	CASSRTGAVYEQYF	TGTGCCAGCAGCAGGACAGGGGCGGTGTACGAGCAGTACTTC
TRBJ2-1	.	TRBV20-1	14	.	CSARSSETYNEQFF	TGCAGTGCTAGGTCTAGCGAGACCTACAATGAGCAGTTCTTC
TRBJ1-4	.	TRBV4-2	14	.	CASSQDRVEEKLFF	TGTGCCAGCAGCCAAGATCGGGTGGAGGAAAAACTGTTTTTT
TRBJ1-5	.	TRBV30	13	many	CAWSETHNQPQHF	TGTGCCTGGAGTGAGACGCATAATCAGCCCCAGCATTTT
TRBJ1-1	TRBD1	TRBV7-3	15	many	CASSIGQGALKEAFF	TGTGCCAGCAGCATTGGACAGGGGGCGCTTAAGGAAGCTTTCTTT
TRBJ2-1	TRBD1	TRBV28	17	many	CASVADPPGQGINEQFF	TGTGCCAGCGTGGCCGACCCGCCGGGACAGGGGATCAATGAGCAGTTCTTC
TRBJ1-1	.	TRBV27	12	many	CASSSGNTEAFF	TGTGCCAGCAGTTCGGGGAACACTGAAGCTTTCTTT
TRBJ1-6	.	TRBV12-3/TRBV12-4	14	many	CASRTAGLGSPLHF	TGTGCCAGCAGGACCGCAGGGTTAGGGTCACCCCTCCACTTT
TRBJ2-7	.	TRBV7-6	15	.	CASSQRWDRSYEQYF	TGTGCCAGCTCACAAAGGTGGGACCGCTCCTACGAGCAGTACTTC
TRBJ2-5	.	TRBV7-3	16	.	CASSPNGGEENETQYF	TGTGCCAGCAGCCCCAATGGCGGGGAAGAAAACGAGACCCAGTACTTC
TRBJ2-7	.	TRBV15	15	many	CATSRERSQAYEQYF	TGTGCCACCAGCAGAGAAAGGAGCCAGGCCTACGAGCAGTACTTC
TRBJ1-2	TRBD1	TRBV13	14	many	CASTLRTGTYGYTF	TGTGCCAGCACCCTCAGGACAGGGACCTATGGCTACACCTTC
TRBJ2-7	TRBD2	TRBV9	15	many	CASTKGGDAYNEQYF	TGTGCCAGCACCAAGGGAGGGGACGCTTACAACGAGCAGTACTTC
TRBJ1-1	.	TRBV20-1	13	many	CSAPGLLSTEAFF	TGCAGTGCTCCCGGACTGCTCTCCACTGAAGCTTTCTTT
TRBJ1-2	.	TRBV12-3/TRBV12-4	15	many	CASSPLEAGTYGYTF	TGTGCCAGCAGTCCCCTCGAAGCAGGGACCTATGGCTACACCTTC
TRBJ1-1	.	TRBV27	13	many	CASSLIPNTEAFF	TGTGCCAGCAGCCTTATCCCGAACACTGAAGCTTTCTTT
TRBJ2-1	.	TRBV9	17	.	CASSARDTGDSYNEQFF	TGTGCCAGCAGCGCGCGGGACACTGGGGACTCCTACAATGAGCAGTTCTTC
TRBJ2-5	TRBD1	TRBV7-2	16	many	CASSRRGWDRGETQYF	TGTGCCAGCAGCCGACGGGGTTGGGACAGGGGAGAGACCCAGTACTTC
TRBJ1-6	.	TRBV6-2/TRBV6-3	14	many	CASSYGGTVVALHF	TGTGCCAGCAGTTACGGAGGCACCGTGGTGGCCCTCCACTTT
TRBJ1-2	.	TRBV29-1	14	many	CSVEWTGADYGYTF	TGCAGCGTTGAGTGGACTGGGGCCGACTATGGCTACACCTTC
TRBJ2-3	.	TRBV5-1	13	many	CASSLDASYRQYF	TGCGCCAGCAGCTTGGACGCGTCCTATAGGCAGTATTTT
TRBJ2-3	TRBD1	TRBV27	15	many	CASSKLTGATDTQYF	TGTGCCAGCAGTAAACTGACAGGGGCGACAGATACGCAGTATTTT
TRBJ1-1	.	TRBV11-1	18	many	CASSLYLGNGRRLTEAFF	TGTGCCAGCAGCTTATACCTAGGGAACGGTAGAAGATTGACTGAAGCTTTCTTT
TRBJ1-1	TRBD1	TRBV3-1	13	many	CASRFQGGTEAFF	TGTGCCAGCCGTTTCCAGGGGGGGACTGAAGCTTTCTTT
TRBJ2-2	.	TRBV5-1	15	.	CASSLSGQNTGELFF	TGCGCCAGCTCTCTGTCCGGACAGAACACCGGGGAGCTGTTTTTT
TRBJ2-5	TRBD1	TRBV15	15	few	CATSRDWTGQETQYF	TGTGCCACCAGCAGAGATTGGACAGGGCAAGAGACCCAGTACTTC
TRBJ2-5	.	TRBV19	15	.	CASRPRGGHEETQYF	TGTGCCAGTAGGCCCAGGGGGGGACATGAAGAGACCCAGTACTTC
TRBJ2-4	.	TRBV7-2	14	many	CASSSGPGEDIQYF	TGTGCCAGCAGCTCGGGACCCGGGGAGGACATTCAGTACTTC
TRBJ2-3	TRBD2	TRBV29-1	15	many	CSVVLQRDLTDTQYF	TGCAGCGTTGTTCTACAGCGGGATTTGACTGATACGCAGTATTTT
TRBJ2-7	TRBD1	TRBV12-3/TRBV12-4	15	many	CASRRTGTGNYEQYF	TGTGCCAGCAGGAGGACCGGGACAGGGAATTACGAGCAGTACTTC
TRBJ2-1	.	TRBV4-3	13	many	CASSQVPANEQFF	TGCGCCAGCAGCCAAGTTCCCGCAAATGAGCAGTTCTTC
TRBJ1-1	.	TRBV28	14	.	CASSLWAEGREAFF	TGTGCCAGCAGTTTATGGGCAGAGGGCCGGGAAGCTTTCTTT
TRBJ2-5	TRBD2	TRBV6-2/TRBV6-3	17	many	CASSYTQRGGFWETQYF	TGTGCCAGCAGCTACACCCAGCGGGGGGGATTTTGGGAGACCCAGTACTTC
TRBJ2-7	.	TRBV20-1	13	many	CSANRAGIHEQYF	TGCAGCGCCAACCGAGCTGGGATCCACGAGCAGTACTTC
TRBJ2-3	TRBD1	TRBV5-1	14	many	CASSTYRGPATQYF	TGCGCCAGCAGCACCTACAGGGGGCCAGCTACGCAGTATTTT
TRBJ2-2	TRBD2	TRBV28	16	.	CASSPPGLAGAGELFF	TGTGCCAGCAGTCCCCCGGGGCTAGCGGGGGCCGGGGAGCTGTTTTTT
TRBJ1-2	.	TRBV5-1	15	many	CASSLRAPGIYGYTF	TGCGCCAGCAGCTTGAGAGCACCAGGGATCTATGGCTACACCTTC
TRBJ2-5	.	TRBV18	16	.	CASSPAGLSHQETQYF	TGTGCCAGCTCACCAGCGGGGTTATCGCACCAAGAGACCCAGTACTTC
TRBJ2-7	.	TRBV20-1	14	many	CSARDRVLGYEQYF	TGCAGTGCTAGAGATCGGGTGCTGGGTTACGAGCAGTACTTC
TRBJ1-1	.	TRBV20-1	12	many	CSAPRYGTEAFF	TGCAGTGCCCCCCGGTATGGAACTGAAGCTTTCTTT
TRBJ1-1	.	TRBV6-2/TRBV6-3	15	few	CASSYRDGGNTEAFF	TGTGCCAGCAGTTACCGGGACGGGGGGAACACTGAAGCTTTCTTT